These 2 T cell receptor beta chains came from one sample sequenced in a study of regulatory T cells in long-lasting Graves disease. With iRepertoire HTBI primers and Arm-PCR of CDR3 regions, TCR beta libraries were built. Each CDR3 protein is one row after TCRdb ran MiXCR on the multiplex PCR reads. This table holds 550,000 to 700,000 distinct CDR3 sequences, roughly 15% found once. Described time point: newly diagnosed GD, antithyroid drugs for less than 3 months. The TCR library was made from RNA that had been extracted from PBMCs in TRIzol. This sample was shared with a second study, whose subject was T cells in Graves' hyperthyroidism and ophthalmopathy.

The sample in question was peripheral blood mononuclear cells (PBMCs), obtained at new diagnosis, from a patient treated with antithyroid drugs. These receptors all stem from a man between 18 and 35 years old with Graves disease.

The chain links TRBV7-9 to TRBJ1-3; D call uncertain. The V gene's germline CDR1 is SEHNR and CDR2 FQNEAQ (reference sequence). This CDR3 is 13 amino acids long. Trimming shortened V by 2 bases and J by 4 bases, and 6 bases separated the two germline ends. The CDR3, as DNA: TGTGCCAGCAGCTTAATAGGAGGAAACACCATATATTTT. As protein: CASSLIGGNTIYF.

V and J are TRBV2 and TRBJ2-1; no clear D gene. Judging by the DNA end, TRBJ2-5 fits better; the J call may be wrong. Germline loops: CDR1 SNHLY, CDR2 FYNNEI. This CDR3 has 12 amino acids. In nucleotides, the CDR3 is TGTGCCAGCAGAGACCTGGGCGAGGTCCAGTACTTC. Translating it yields CASRDLGEVQYF.